This TCR beta chain appears in the sequencing data of a study of CD8+ T cells in alopecia areata. About the research overall: Treated patients were given 5 to 10 mg oral tofacitinib twice daily.

The treatment was: oral pan-JAK inhibitor, 5-10 mg twice daily. V was clipped by 5 bases and J by 2 bases, with 9 bases between them. Germline CDR1 is MDHEN and CDR2 is SYDVKM. The CDR3 is 13 residues long. About this clone itself: As yet, its antigen is unknown.

Sequencing templates came from extracted RNA that was reverse transcribed into cDNA. Here immunoSEQ multiplex PCR was the method, and the copy in TCRdb shows in-frame clones only, minus some. The repertoire holds about 200,000 clones, with 50% to 60% as singletons. Study results and limitations: It was observed that many expanded lesional clones persisted in scalp and blood during tofacitinib. TCR sharing was clearer in mice than between patients, perhaps partly owing to patient HLA diversity.

This chain links TRBV28 with TRBJ1-1; D ambiguous. This TCR derives from a human donor with alopecia areata. Source: CD4+ T cells sorted from blood, taken at week 4, from a patient treated with tofacitinib. The CDR3 reads CASSPADNTEAFF. CDR3 DNA sequence: TGTGCCAGCAGTCCAGCAGACAACACTGAAGCTTTCTTT.